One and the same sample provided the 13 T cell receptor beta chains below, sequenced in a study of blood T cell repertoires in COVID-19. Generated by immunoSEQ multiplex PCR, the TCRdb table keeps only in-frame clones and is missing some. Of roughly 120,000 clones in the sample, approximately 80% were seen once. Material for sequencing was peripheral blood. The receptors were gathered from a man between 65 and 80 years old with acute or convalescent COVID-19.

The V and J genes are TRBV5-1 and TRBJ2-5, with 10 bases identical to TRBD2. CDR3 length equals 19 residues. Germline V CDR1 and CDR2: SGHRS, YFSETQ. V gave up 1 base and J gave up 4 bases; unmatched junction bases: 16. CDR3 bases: TGCGCCAGCAGCTTGTCAGCTTTTAGCGGGGGGTTCGCTCGAGAGACCCAGTACTTC. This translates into CASSLSAFSGGFARETQYF.

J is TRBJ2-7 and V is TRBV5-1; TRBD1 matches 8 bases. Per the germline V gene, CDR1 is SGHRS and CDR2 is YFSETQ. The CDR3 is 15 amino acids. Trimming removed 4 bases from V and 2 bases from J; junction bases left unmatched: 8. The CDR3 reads CASSPGQGLTYEQYF. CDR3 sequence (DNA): TGCGCCAGCAGCCCAGGACAGGGTCTCACCTACGAGCAGTACTTC.

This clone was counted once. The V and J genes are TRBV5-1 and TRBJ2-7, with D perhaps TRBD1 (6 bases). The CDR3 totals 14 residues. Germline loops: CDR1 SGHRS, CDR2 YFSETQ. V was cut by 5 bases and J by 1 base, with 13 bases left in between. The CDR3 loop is CASRKLDSSYEQYF. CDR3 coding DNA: TGCGCCAGCAGAAAACTGGACAGTTCCTACGAGCAGTACTTC.

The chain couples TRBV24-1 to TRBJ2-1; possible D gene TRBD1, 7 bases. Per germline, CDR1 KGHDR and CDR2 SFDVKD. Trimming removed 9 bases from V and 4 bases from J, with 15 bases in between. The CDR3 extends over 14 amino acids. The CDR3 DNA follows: TGTGCCACCCCGCGGGACAGAGAATACAATGAGCAGTTCTTC. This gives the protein CATPRDREYNEQFF.

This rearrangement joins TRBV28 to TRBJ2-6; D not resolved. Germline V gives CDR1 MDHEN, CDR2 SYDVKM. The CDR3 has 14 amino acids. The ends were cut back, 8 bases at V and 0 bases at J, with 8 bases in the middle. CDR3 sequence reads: CASDQASGANVLTF. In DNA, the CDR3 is TGTGCCAGCGACCAGGCCTCTGGGGCCAACGTCCTGACTTTC.

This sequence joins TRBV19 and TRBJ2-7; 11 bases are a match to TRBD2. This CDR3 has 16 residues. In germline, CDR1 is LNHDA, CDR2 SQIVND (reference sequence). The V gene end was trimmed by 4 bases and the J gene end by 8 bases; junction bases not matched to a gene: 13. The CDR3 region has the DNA TGTGCCAGTAGTACACGCGCGACTAGCGGGGCGCTTAAGCAGTACTTC. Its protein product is CASSTRATSGALKQYF.

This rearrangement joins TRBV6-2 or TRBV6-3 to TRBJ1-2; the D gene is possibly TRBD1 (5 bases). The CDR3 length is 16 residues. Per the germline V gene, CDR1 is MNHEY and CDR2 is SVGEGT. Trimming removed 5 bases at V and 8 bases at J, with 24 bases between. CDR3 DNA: TGTGCCAGCAGTCTACGCGGCGGTGGGGCAGGGCACGGCTACACCTTC. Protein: CASSLRGGGAGHGYTF.

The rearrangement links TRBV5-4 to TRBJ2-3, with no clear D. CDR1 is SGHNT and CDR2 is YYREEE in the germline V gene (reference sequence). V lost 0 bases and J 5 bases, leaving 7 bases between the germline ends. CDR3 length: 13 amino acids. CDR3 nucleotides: TGTGCCAGCAGCTTGGACAATCAAGATACGCAGTATTTT. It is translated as CASSLDNQDTQYF.

CDR3 amino acids: CASSPGLAEQFF. Here the CDR3 DNA reads TGTGCCAGCAGCCCCGGACTAGCGGAGCAGTTCTTC. The chain recombines TRBV12-3 or TRBV12-4 with TRBJ2-1; 9 nucleotides match TRBD2. The V and J ends lost 6 bases and 10 bases, in that order; junction bases with no gene match: 4. The CDR3 is made up of 12 amino acids.

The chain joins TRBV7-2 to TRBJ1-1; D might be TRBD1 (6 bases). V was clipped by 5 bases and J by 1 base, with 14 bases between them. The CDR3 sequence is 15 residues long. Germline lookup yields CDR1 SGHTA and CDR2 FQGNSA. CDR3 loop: CASSPQGFANTEAFF. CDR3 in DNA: TGTGCCAGCAGCCCCCAGGGGTTTGCGAACACTGAAGCTTTCTTT.

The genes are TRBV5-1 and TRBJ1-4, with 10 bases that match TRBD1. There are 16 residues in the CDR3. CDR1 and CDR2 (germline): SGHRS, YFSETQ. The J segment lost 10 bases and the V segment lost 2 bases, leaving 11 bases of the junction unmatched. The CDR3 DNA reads TGCGCCAGCAGCTTACAACCCGGGACAGGGGCATCAAAACTGTTTTTT. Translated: CASSLQPGTGASKLFF. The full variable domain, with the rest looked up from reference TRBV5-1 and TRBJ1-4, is KAGVTQTPRYLIKTRGQQVTLSCSPISGHRSVSWYQQTPGQGLQFLFEYFSETQRNKGNFPGRFSGRQFSNSRSEMNVSTLELGDSALYLCASSLQPGTGASKLFFGSGTQLSVL.

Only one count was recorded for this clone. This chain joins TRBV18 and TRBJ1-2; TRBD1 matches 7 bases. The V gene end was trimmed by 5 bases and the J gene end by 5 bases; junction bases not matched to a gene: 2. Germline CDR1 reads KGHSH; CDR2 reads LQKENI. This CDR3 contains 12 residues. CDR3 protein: CASSGQAYGYTF. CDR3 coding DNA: TGTGCCAGCTCAGGACAGGCATATGGCTACACCTTC.

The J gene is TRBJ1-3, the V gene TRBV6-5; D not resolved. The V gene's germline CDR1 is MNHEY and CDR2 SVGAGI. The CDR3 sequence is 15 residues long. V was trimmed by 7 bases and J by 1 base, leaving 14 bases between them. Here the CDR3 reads CASTRGWESGNTIYF. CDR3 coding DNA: TGTGCCAGCACCCGAGGTTGGGAGTCTGGAAACACCATATATTTT.